This T cell receptor (beta chain) was sequenced for a study of beta chain features in type 1 diabetes. This clone was counted between two and nine times. Antigen: not known. Study-wide findings and caveats: For Type 1 diabetes patients, all four CD4+ subsets carried TCRB CDR3s that were moderately but significantly shorter.

The entirety of the isolated RNA underwent reverse transcription, so expressed TCRB transcripts were sequenced. Sequencing used immunoSEQ multiplex PCR; TCRdb keeps in-frame clones, though not all of them. The profile shows 160,000 or so clones, 9% to 10% of them singletons. This TCR derives from a woman in her twenties or thirties with type 1 diabetes. The sample comprised central memory CD4+ T cells from blood.

The CDR3: CASSETGLYGYTF. Written as DNA, the CDR3 is TGTGCCAGCAGTGAGACAGGGTTATATGGCTACACCTTC. This sequence joins TRBV2 and TRBJ1-2; 7 nucleotides agree with TRBD1. Germline V gene data show CDR1 as SNHLY and CDR2 as FYNNEI. V was clipped by 3 bases and J by 5 bases; unmatched bases: 3. The length of the CDR3 is 13 residues.